Presented here are 26 T cell receptor beta chains from one specimen sequenced in a study of OX40 agonist ivuxolimab in advanced cancers. Some clones are missing from TCRdb's copy, which holds only in-frame ones; the method was immunoSEQ multiplex PCR. Counted here are tens of thousands of clones, roughly 90% occurring once; the ten biggest clones make up more than 30%. The source material was CD4+ or CD8+ T cells sorted from blood, sampled in a trial of the OX40 agonist ivuxolimab. These receptors all come from an adult with an advanced solid tumor such as melanoma, head and neck, liver or kidney cancer.

A remark on this clone: A read error may be the cause here, since a much bigger clone is one base away. The chain's CDR3 is CASSEASGGSYEQYF. The CDR3 region has the DNA TGTGCCAGCAGTGAAGCTAGCGGGGGCTCCTACGAGCAGTACTTC. The rearrangement joins TRBV2 to TRBJ2-7; 9 bases are shared with TRBD2. The CDR3 contains 15 residues. CDR1 SNHLY and CDR2 FYNNEI come from the germline V gene. The J segment lost 0 bases and the V segment lost 0 bases, leaving 0 bases of the junction unmatched.

The rearrangement links TRBV27 to TRBJ2-1; 10 bases map to TRBD1. CDR3 length: 15 residues. Germline trimming cut 6 bases from V and 10 bases from J; bases unmatched to any gene: 12. Germline CDR1 reads MNHEY; CDR2 reads SMNVEV (reference sequence). CDR3 coding DNA: TGTGCCAGCAGCCTGGGACAGGGGATCATGTACGAGCAGTTCTTC. This translates into CASSLGQGIMYEQFF.

The V call is TRBV6-4, the J call TRBJ2-7; the D gene is possibly TRBD1 (5 bases). The CDR3 has 11 residues. Per the germline V gene, CDR1 is MRHNA and CDR2 is SNTAGT. Trimming removed 9 bases at V and 3 bases at J, with 9 bases between. Here the CDR3 reads CASPDSYEQYF. Written as DNA, the CDR3 is TGTGCCAGTCCTGACAGCTACGAGCAGTACTTC.

The chain uses TRBV13 and TRBJ2-1, with 11 bases matching TRBD1. The V segment lost 4 bases and the J segment 3 bases; nucleotides outside the gene matches: 2. This CDR3 is built from 15 residues. Germline V gene sequence: CDR1 PRHDT, CDR2 FYEKMQ (reference sequence). The CDR3 here is CASSSGTGGYNEQFF. In DNA form, the CDR3 reads TGTGCCAGCAGCTCTGGGACAGGGGGCTACAATGAGCAGTTCTTC. Complete variable domain (other parts from reference TRBV13 and TRBJ2-1): AAGVIQSPRHLIKEKRETATLKCYPIPRHDTVYWYQQGPGQDPQFLISFYEKMQSDKGSIPDRFSAQQFSDYHSELNMSSLELGDSALYFCASSSGTGGYNEQFFGPGTRLTVL.

The chain uses TRBV7-2 and TRBJ2-7; no clear D gene. Trimming shortened V by 2 bases and J by 2 bases, and 10 bases separated the two germline ends. This CDR3 region has 14 residues. Germline V lookup: CDR1 SGHTA, CDR2 FQGNSA. The CDR3 sequence is CASSLSMGTYEQYF. In DNA form, the CDR3 reads TGTGCCAGCAGCTTAAGTATGGGGACCTACGAGCAGTACTTC.

This chain links TRBV28 with TRBJ2-7; D is possibly TRBD1 (6 bases). V shed 4 bases and J shed 0 bases, with 19 bases lying between them. This CDR3 comprises 17 residues. CDR1 is MDHEN and CDR2 is SYDVKM in the germline V gene. CDR3 loop: CASSYYLEGVSSYEQYF. The CDR3 DNA reads TGTGCCAGCAGTTATTACTTAGAGGGGGTTAGCTCCTACGAGCAGTACTTC. The full variable domain, its missing parts supplied by reference TRBV28 and TRBJ2-7, is DVKVTQSSRYLVKRTGEKVFLECVQDMDHENMFWYRQDPGLGLRLIYFSYDVKMKEKGDIPEGYSVSREKKERFSLILESASTNQTSMYLCASSYYLEGVSSYEQYFGPGTRLTVT.

V usage is TRBV7-6 and J usage is TRBJ1-2; TRBD1 matches 7 bases. Per germline, CDR1 SGHVS and CDR2 FNYEAQ. Unmatched junction bases numbered 11, after V lost 4 bases and J lost 6 bases. This CDR3 comprises 15 residues. The CDR3: CASSSSGTEGHGYTF. The CDR3 DNA reads as TGTGCCAGCAGCTCCTCCGGGACAGAGGGCCATGGCTACACCTTC. The whole variable domain, remainder taken from reference TRBV7-6 and TRBJ1-2, is GAGVSQSPRYKVTKRGQDVALRCDPISGHVSLYWYRQALGQGPEFLTYFNYEAQQDKSGLPNDRFSAERPEGSISTLTIQRTEQRDSAMYRCASSSSGTEGHGYTFGSGTRLTVV.

The chain employs TRBV6-1 and TRBJ1-5; no reliable D call. The CDR3 totals 15 residues. Per germline, CDR1 MNHNS and CDR2 SASEGT. Between the trimmed V and J ends, which lost 4 bases and 3 bases, there was a span of 13 bases. CDR3 amino acids: CASSVLATINQPQHF. The CDR3 nucleotides are TGTGCCAGCAGTGTTCTAGCGACCATCAATCAGCCCCAGCATTTT.

V and J are TRBV7-9 and TRBJ2-3; TRBD2 matches at 8 bases. Germline V gives CDR1 SEHNR, CDR2 FQNEAQ (reference sequence). The V segment lost 2 bases and the J segment 0 bases; nucleotides outside the gene matches: 1. The CDR3 has 15 amino acids. The CDR3 spells CASSLSSGSTDTQYF. CDR3 in DNA: TGTGCCAGCAGCTTATCTAGCGGGAGCACAGATACGCAGTATTTT.

This clone was seen more than once but under ten times. J is TRBJ1-6 and V is TRBV6-1, with 7 bases fitting TRBD1. From germline, CDR1 is MNHNS and CDR2 SASEGT. V was clipped by 5 bases and J by 7 bases; unmatched bases: 8. The CDR3 loop spans 15 amino acids. CDR3 bases: TGTGCCAGCAGTCCAGTAGGAGGGGGCAATTCACCCCTCCACTTT. This codes for CASSPVGGGNSPLHF.

The chain is built from TRBV29-1 and TRBJ1-4; tentatively, D is TRBD1 (5 bases). This CDR3 is 12 amino acids long. The germline V gene encodes CDR1 SQVTM and CDR2 ANQGSEA. CDR3 protein: CSAAWGREKLFF. The CDR3 nucleotides read TGCAGTGCCGCATGGGGGAGGGAAAAACTGTTTTTT.

The gene calls are TRBV19 and TRBJ1-4; a possible D gene is TRBD1 (5 bases). Looked up from germline, CDR1 is LNHDA and CDR2 is SQIVND (reference sequence). This CDR3 spans 12 amino acids. V was trimmed by 9 bases and J by 6 bases, leaving 11 bases between them. The chain's CDR3 is CASRGNDEKLFF. The DNA of the CDR3 is TGTGCCAGCCGGGGCAACGATGAAAAACTGTTTTTT.

This clone was detected once. The J gene is TRBJ2-3, the V gene TRBV7-8; 7 bases align to TRBD2. The CDR3 totals 16 residues. Trimming cost V 1 base and J 0 bases; bases outside gene matches: 4. The germline V gene encodes CDR1 SGHVS and CDR2 FQNEAQ. The CDR3 region is CASSLVVAGSTDTQYF. CDR3 DNA: TGTGCCAGCAGCTTAGTGGTAGCGGGCAGCACAGATACGCAGTATTTT. The variable domain in full, completed from reference TRBV7-8 and TRBJ2-3, reads GAGVSQSPRYKVAKRGQDVALRCDPISGHVSLFWYQQALGQGPEFLTYFQNEAQLDKSGLPSDRFFAERPEGSVSTLKIQRTQQEDSAVYLCASSLVVAGSTDTQYFGPGTRLTVL.

The CDR3 DNA reads TGTGCCAGCAGGCCGGGACTTGGGTGGACCCAGTACTTC. Amino acid sequence: CASRPGLGWTQYF. This chain uses TRBV6-5 with TRBJ2-5; D might be TRBD2 (6 bases). CDR3 length equals 13 residues. With 6 bases removed from V and 7 bases from J, the gap between germline ends came to 15 bases. CDR1 is MNHEY, CDR2 SVGAGI, per germline.

This chain joins TRBV11-3 and TRBJ1-1; D not resolved. V lost 1 base and J 6 bases, leaving 9 bases between the germline ends. The CDR3 has 13 residues. Looked up from germline, CDR1 is SGHNT and CDR2 is YENEEA. The CDR3 DNA reads as TGTGCCAGCAGCTTAGTTGGTTCGTCTGAAGCTTTCTTT. Its translation is CASSLVGSSEAFF.

This chain links TRBV13 with TRBJ2-5; D may correspond to TRBD1 or TRBD2 (5 bases each). Between the trimmed V and J ends, which lost 5 bases and 3 bases, there was a span of 10 bases. The CDR3 has 13 residues. Germline V gene sequence: CDR1 PRHDT, CDR2 FYEKMQ (reference sequence). CDR3 sequence reads: CASSLGTEETQYF. The CDR3 DNA reads as TGTGCCAGCAGCCTTGGGACGGAAGAGACCCAGTACTTC.

The chain has TRBV10-3 and TRBJ2-2, with D possibly TRBD1 on 5 matching bases. V lost 9 bases and J lost 0, with 11 bases in between. From germline, CDR1 is ENHRY and CDR2 SYGVKD. The CDR3 length is 14 residues. Written as DNA, the CDR3 is TGTGCCATTCCCAGGGAAACGAACACCGGGGAGCTGTTTTTT. Amino acids: CAIPRETNTGELFF.

V and J are TRBV7-9 and TRBJ2-7; a possible D gene is TRBD1 (5 bases). There are 15 residues in the CDR3. Germline loops: CDR1 SEHNR, CDR2 FQNEAQ (reference sequence). V gave up 6 bases and J gave up 3 bases, with 18 bases separating them. CDR3 sequence: CASRPVQELLYEQYF. CDR3 DNA sequence: TGTGCCAGCAGACCAGTACAGGAGTTGCTCTACGAGCAGTACTTC.

V usage is TRBV19 and J usage is TRBJ1-1; D might be TRBD1 (5 bases). The CDR3 spans 11 residues. V was shortened by 6 bases and J by 11 bases, with 13 bases between the two germline ends. Germline V gene sequence: CDR1 LNHDA, CDR2 SQIVND (reference sequence). CDR3 bases: TGTGCCAGTAGGACCGCCCGGGGCGCTTTCTTT. Its protein product is CASRTARGAFF.

The V and J genes are TRBV10-3 and TRBJ2-7; maybe TRBD1 (6 bases). V was shortened by 2 bases and J by 0 bases, with 14 bases between the two germline ends. The CDR3 extends over 16 amino acids. Looked up from germline, CDR1 is ENHRY and CDR2 is SYGVKD. CDR3 sequence reads: CAISETGTGNSYEQYF. DNA of the CDR3: TGTGCCATCAGTGAGACAGGGACGGGGAACTCCTACGAGCAGTACTTC.

This clone was detected only once. V gene TRBV11-3 combines with J gene TRBJ2-3, with D maybe TRBD2 (6 bases). Germline V CDR1 and CDR2: SGHNT, YENEEA. This CDR3 has 18 residues. V lost 5 bases and J 0 bases, leaving 21 bases between the germline ends. DNA for the CDR3: TGTGCCAGCAGCCCATCGGGTGGGGGGAGAGCTAGCACAGATACGCAGTATTTT. It yields the protein CASSPSGGGRASTDTQYF.

This chain connects TRBV28 to TRBJ2-2; unclear D gene. CDR3 length: 11 amino acids. The V end lost 6 bases, the J end lost 5 bases, and 4 bases lay between the germline ends. Per the germline V gene, CDR1 is MDHEN and CDR2 is SYDVKM. In nucleotides, the CDR3 is TGTGCCAGCAGCCTAACCGGGGAGCTGTTTTTT. This gives the protein CASSLTGELFF.

The V gene is TRBV10-3, the J gene TRBJ1-1; D call uncertain. The V gene lost 0 bases and the J gene lost 0 bases, with 5 bases spanning the gap. The CDR3 spans 14 residues. Germline V CDR1 and CDR2: ENHRY, SYGVKD. CDR3 DNA sequence: TGTGCCATCAGTGAGTCTGCGGTGAACACTGAAGCTTTCTTT. Protein: CAISESAVNTEAFF.

The rearrangement joins TRBV9 to TRBJ2-1; D is possibly TRBD2 (6 bases). Between the trimmed V and J ends, which lost 0 bases and 4 bases, there was a span of 11 bases. This CDR3 region has 15 residues. Germline V gives CDR1 SGDLS, CDR2 YYNGEE. CDR3 sequence: CASSVVLGGYNEQFF. CDR3 nucleotides: TGTGCCAGCAGCGTAGTACTAGGAGGGTACAATGAGCAGTTCTTC.

The rearrangement links TRBV7-6 to TRBJ2-7; D is uncertain. Germline CDR1 is SGHVS and CDR2 is FNYEAQ. Between the trimmed V and J ends, which lost 2 bases and 0 bases, there was a span of 5 bases. The length of the CDR3 is 13 residues. CDR3 nucleotides: TGTGCCAGCAGCTTAACGGCCTCCTACGAGCAGTACTTC. Translation: CASSLTASYEQYF.

The V and J genes are TRBV7-6 and TRBJ1-1; D is undetermined. This CDR3 contains 14 residues. Between the trimmed V and J ends, which lost 6 bases and 3 bases, there was a span of 14 bases. CDR1 is SGHVS and CDR2 is FNYEAQ in the germline V gene. CDR3 amino acids: CASSFDVGDTEAFF. The CDR3 DNA reads TGTGCCAGCAGTTTCGACGTCGGGGACACTGAAGCTTTCTTT.